These T cell receptor beta chains were read from a single sample in a study of T cells after posttransplantation cyclophosphamide. The data were produced by immunoSEQ multiplex PCR, yet TCRdb's version contains in-frame clones alone and is incomplete. Altogether fewer than 40,000 clones were found in the sample, and no singletons occur. The sample taken for sequencing was PBMCs. These TCRs come from a woman in her forties or fifties in good health and a related stem cell transplant donor. CDR3s include the opening cysteine and the closing phenylalanine or tryptophan. The D gene is left open where the match is weak. Size values are once, few and many counts, or a class for expanded clones, and some rows have none.

clone size	V gene	J gene	D gene	CDR3 protein	CDR3 DNA
few	TRBV27	TRBJ2-2	TRBD2	CASSFPAGGHGELFF	TGTGCCAGCAGTTTCCCAGCGGGAGGTCACGGGGAGCTGTTTTTT
many	TRBV6-5	TRBJ2-3	.	CASIDLGTDTQYF	TGTGCCAGCATAGATCTGGGCACAGATACGCAGTATTTT
.	TRBV5-4	TRBJ2-2	.	CASSLVKGANTGELFF	TGTGCCAGCAGCTTAGTCAAGGGGGCGAACACCGGGGAGCTGTTTTTT
medium-sized	TRBV5-5	TRBJ1-1	.	CASSLERDTEAFF	TGTGCCAGCAGCTTGGAGAGGGACACTGAAGCTTTCTTT
many	TRBV18	TRBJ2-7	TRBD1	CASSPLPGQGNEQYF	TGTGCCAGCTCACCTCTTCCGGGACAGGGTAACGAGCAGTACTTC
.	TRBV4-3	TRBJ1-1	.	CASSQTRARVDTEAFF	TGCGCCAGCAGCCAAACCAGGGCTCGGGTGGACACTGAAGCTTTCTTT
many	TRBV10-3	TRBJ2-5	TRBD1	CAISTSLGQGVETQYF	TGTGCCATCAGTACCTCCCTGGGACAGGGAGTAGAGACCCAGTACTTC
many	TRBV6-2/TRBV6-3	TRBJ2-7	TRBD2	CASSYSPSGGSYEQYF	TGTGCCAGCAGTTACTCGCCTAGCGGGGGTTCCTACGAGCAGTACTTC
few	TRBV4-2	TRBJ2-3	TRBD2	CASSASGRGRKTDTQYF	TGTGCCAGCAGCGCCAGCGGGAGGGGACGGAAAACAGATACGCAGTATTTT
.	TRBV5-1	TRBJ2-5	.	CASSLAPQGKETQYF	TGCGCCAGCAGCTTGGCCCCACAGGGAAAAGAGACCCAGTACTTC
many	TRBV24-1	TRBJ2-7	.	CATREGSSYEQYF	TGTGCCACCCGCGAGGGCAGCTCCTACGAGCAGTACTTC
many	TRBV11-3	TRBJ1-3	.	CASSSTGFPDDSGNTIYF	TGTGCCAGCAGCTCAACAGGTTTCCCGGACGACTCTGGAAACACCATATATTTT
many	TRBV7-3	TRBJ2-1	TRBD2	CASSDPLLAHKAYEQFF	TGTGCCAGCAGCGATCCCCTACTAGCGCATAAAGCCTATGAGCAGTTCTTC
many	TRBV27	TRBJ2-7	TRBD1	CASSRTGEREQYF	TGTGCCAGCAGTCGGACAGGGGAGCGCGAGCAGTACTTC
many	TRBV6-5	TRBJ1-4	.	CASRSGFNEKLFF	TGTGCCAGCAGATCAGGGTTCAATGAAAAACTGTTTTTT
many	TRBV6-5	TRBJ1-4	.	CASSFIQAPANEKLFF	TGTGCCAGCAGTTTTATACAGGCCCCAGCTAATGAAAAACTGTTTTTT
many	TRBV27	TRBJ1-2	TRBD1	CASSSIWDRGGDYGYTF	TGTGCCAGCAGTTCGATATGGGACAGGGGCGGGGACTATGGCTACACCTTC
few	TRBV5-1	TRBJ2-3	TRBD2	CASRSGLAGSTDTQYF	TGCGCCAGCAGATCAGGACTAGCGGGTAGCACAGATACGCAGTATTTT
many	TRBV4-1	TRBJ2-1	TRBD2	CASSQGSGREFYEQFF	TGCGCCAGCAGCCAGGGGAGCGGGAGGGAGTTCTATGAGCAGTTCTTC
many	TRBV14	TRBJ1-2	.	CASSQDLEGVRGYTF	TGTGCCAGCAGCCAAGATCTAGAGGGGGTCCGGGGCTACACCTTC
many	TRBV5-1	TRBJ2-7	.	CASSLGAGPYEQYF	TGCGCCAGCAGCCTTGGTGCAGGGCCCTACGAGCAGTACTTC
many	TRBV18	TRBJ1-1	.	CASSPPSREAFF	TGTGCCAGCTCACCACCTAGTCGCGAAGCTTTCTTT
many	TRBV9	TRBJ2-5	.	CASSVGRGETQYF	TGTGCCAGCAGCGTGGGGAGGGGGGAGACCCAGTACTTC
many	TRBV28	TRBJ1-2	.	CASSYTGNYGYTF	TGTGCCAGCAGTTACACAGGTAACTATGGCTACACCTTC
many	TRBV12-3/TRBV12-4	TRBJ1-5	TRBD1	CASSDRVVGAGQPQHF	TGTGCCAGCTCGGACAGGGTCGTGGGCGCGGGTCAGCCCCAGCATTTT
many	TRBV11-2	TRBJ2-5	.	CASSLDRQETQYF	TGTGCCAGCAGCCTGGACAGACAAGAGACCCAGTACTTC
many	TRBV19	TRBJ2-7	TRBD2	CASSIPGLAYEQYF	TGTGCCAGTAGTATCCCCGGACTAGCCTACGAGCAGTACTTC
.	TRBV9	TRBJ2-2	.	CASSVYSSTNTGELFF	TGTGCCAGCAGCGTGTACAGCTCCACTAACACCGGGGAGCTGTTTTTT
few	TRBV15	TRBJ2-5	.	CATSRGRETVNF	TGTGCCACCAGCAGAGGACGAGAGACAGTAAACTTC
many	TRBV7-3	TRBJ2-1	TRBD1	CASSLRGDRGPYNEQFF	TGTGCCAGCAGCTTAAGAGGGGACAGGGGGCCATACAATGAGCAGTTCTTC
many	TRBV19	TRBJ2-7	TRBD1	CASSPRGQTYEQYF	TGTGCCAGTAGTCCCAGGGGACAGACCTACGAGCAGTACTTC
.	TRBV4-2	TRBJ2-2	.	CASSQDFGTGELFF	TGTGCCAGCAGCCAAGATTTCGGCACCGGGGAGCTGTTTTTT
many	TRBV14	TRBJ2-2	TRBD2	CASRSGGTGELFF	TGTGCCAGCAGGTCGGGGGGCACCGGGGAGCTGTTTTTT
many	TRBV19	TRBJ1-1	.	CASSDPGVRTEAFF	TGTGCCAGTAGTGATCCGGGGGTGCGAACTGAAGCTTTCTTT
many	TRBV5-1	TRBJ2-7	TRBD2	CASSSGLAVEQYF	TGCGCCAGCAGTTCCGGACTAGCGGTCGAGCAGTACTTC
many	TRBV6-2/TRBV6-3	TRBJ2-7	TRBD1	CASSYGTEYEQYF	TGTGCCAGCAGTTACGGGACAGAATACGAGCAGTACTTC
many	TRBV5-1	TRBJ2-7	.	CASSLEWRPSYEQYF	TGCGCCAGCAGCTTGGAATGGCGGCCCTCTTACGAGCAGTACTTC
many	TRBV12-3/TRBV12-4	TRBJ2-1	TRBD2	CASSPGTSGSGNEQFF	TGTGCCAGCAGTCCGGGGACTAGCGGGAGCGGGAATGAGCAGTTCTTC
many	TRBV28	TRBJ2-2	TRBD1	CASSLPLGTGRAGELFF	TGTGCCAGCAGTTTACCTTTGGGGACAGGTAGAGCCGGGGAGCTGTTTTTT
many	TRBV6-5	TRBJ2-2	TRBD2	CASSRTSTPPGELFF	TGTGCCAGCAGCCGGACTAGCACCCCGCCCGGGGAGCTGTTTTTT
many	TRBV6-2/TRBV6-3	TRBJ1-1	.	CASRRQGQWSTEAFF	TGTGCCAGCAGGCGGCAGGGGCAATGGAGCACTGAAGCTTTCTTT
many	TRBV10-1	TRBJ1-5	.	CASSESLISNQPQHF	TGCGCCAGCAGTGAGAGCCTGATTAGCAATCAGCCCCAGCATTTT